These 24 T cell receptor beta chains share one sample of origin, sequenced in a study of OX40 agonist ivuxolimab in advanced cancers. TCRdb's table, derived via immunoSEQ multiplex PCR, lists solely in-frame clones and lacks some. The repertoire holds approximately 18,000 clones, roughly 78% seen once, with over 25% in the top ten. Sample: CD4+ or CD8+ T cells sorted from blood, taken in a trial of the OX40 agonist ivuxolimab. These TCRs come from an adult with an advanced solid tumor such as melanoma, head and neck, liver or kidney cancer.

V gene TRBV7-6 combines with J gene TRBJ2-2; 9 bases map to TRBD1. Unmatched junction bases numbered 6, after V lost 5 bases and J lost 5 bases. Germline V lookup: CDR1 SGHVS, CDR2 FNYEAQ. CDR3 size: 15 residues. The CDR3 protein is CASSLGQGGTGELFF. Written as DNA, the CDR3 is TGTGCCAGCAGCCTGGGACAGGGAGGAACCGGGGAGCTGTTTTTT.

This rearrangement joins TRBV6-8 to TRBJ2-7; 14 bases line up with TRBD2. Germline CDR1 reads MNHGY; CDR2 reads SAAAGT. CDR3 length: 16 amino acids. The V and J ends lost 4 bases and 0 bases, in that order; junction bases with no gene match: 2. CDR3 DNA sequence: TGTGCCAGCAGTTTGGGACTAGCGGGGGCCTCCTACGAGCAGTACTTC. Its protein product is CASSLGLAGASYEQYF.

The V gene is TRBV5-4, the J gene TRBJ2-3, with D maybe TRBD2 (5 bases). Germline V CDR1 and CDR2: SGHNT, YYREEE (reference sequence). The germline V and J ends were trimmed by 4 bases and 6 bases, with 24 bases remaining between them. The CDR3 length is 17 residues. The CDR3: CASSPRFGGWIRDTQYF. DNA of the CDR3: TGTGCCAGCAGCCCCCGGTTCGGCGGGTGGATAAGGGATACGCAGTATTTT. Variable domain in full (rest from reference TRBV5-4 and TRBJ2-3): ETGVTQSPTHLIKTRGQQVTLRCSSQSGHNTVSWYQQALGQGPQFIFQYYREEENGRGNFPPRFSGLQFPNYSSELNVNALELDDSALYLCASSPRFGGWIRDTQYFGPGTRLTVL.

The chain links TRBV15 to TRBJ1-4; D gene ambiguous. This CDR3 region has 14 residues. CDR1 is LNHNV, CDR2 YYDKDF, per germline (reference sequence). With 3 bases removed from V and 5 bases from J, the gap between germline ends came to 10 bases. The DNA for the CDR3 is TGTGCCACCAGCAGGGAGGGTGAGAATGAAAAACTGTTTTTT. It codes for CATSREGENEKLFF.

Sample share makes this clone medium-sized (0.01 to 0.1%). The chain joins TRBV30 to TRBJ2-5; 9 bases line up with TRBD1. CDR1 is GTSNPN, CDR2 SVGIG, per germline (reference sequence). Trimming took 4 bases from V and 2 from J; bases not matched to a gene: 8. CDR3 length: 15 residues. CDR3 amino acids: CAWNRGTGRQETQYF. CDR3 nucleotides: TGTGCCTGGAACCGGGGGACAGGGCGACAAGAGACCCAGTACTTC.

The chain is built from TRBV6-5 and TRBJ2-4; unclear D gene. Germline CDR1 and CDR2: MNHEY and SVGAGI. Trimming cost V 4 bases and J 2 bases, with 12 bases left between them. This CDR3 spans 15 amino acids. The CDR3 nucleotides read TGTGCCAGCAGTTTCTCACTCGGAACCAAAAACATTCAGTACTTC. Translating it yields CASSFSLGTKNIQYF.

The genes are TRBV28 and TRBJ2-7; 8 bases are a match to TRBD2. The ends lost 6 bases at V and 1 base at J; junction bases unmatched: 11. Germline values: CDR1 MDHEN, CDR2 SYDVKM. The CDR3 is made up of 16 amino acids. The CDR3 region is CASSLRGSGDSYEQYF. CDR3 in DNA: TGTGCCAGCAGCCTCCGGGGTAGCGGGGATTCCTACGAGCAGTACTTC.

This clone is medium-sized. The chain links TRBV5-4 to TRBJ1-1; D is unclear. The CDR3 sequence is 12 residues long. CDR1 and CDR2 (germline): SGHNT, YYREEE (reference sequence). The germline V and J ends were trimmed by 0 bases and 10 bases, with 10 bases remaining between them. CDR3 region: CASSLGGLRAFF. In nucleotides, the CDR3 is TGTGCCAGCAGCTTGGGAGGGTTGAGAGCTTTCTTT.

The chain joins TRBV11-2 to TRBJ2-7; 11 bases are shared with TRBD2. Germline loops: CDR1 SGHAT, CDR2 FQNNGV. The CDR3 extends over 15 amino acids. After removal of 4 bases from V and 1 base from J, the junction contained 3 bases not matched to a gene. This CDR3 reads CASSSRLAGSYEQYF. CDR3 nucleotide sequence: TGTGCCAGCAGCTCAAGACTAGCGGGATCCTACGAGCAGTACTTC.

The J gene is TRBJ2-3, the V gene TRBV9; 9 nucleotides agree with TRBD1. Germline V gene sequence: CDR1 SGDLS, CDR2 YYNGEE. The CDR3 totals 20 residues. Germline trimming cut 5 bases from V and 1 base from J; bases unmatched to any gene: 20. CDR3 nucleotides: TGTGCCAGCAGTATGTATTTGGGACAGGGAGCGGGTAGGGGCACAGATACGCAGTATTTT. Translating gives CASSMYLGQGAGRGTDTQYF.

The chain recombines TRBV6-5 with TRBJ1-2; D gene uncertain. V lost 7 bases to trimming and J lost 4 bases, with 7 bases between them. Germline lookup yields CDR1 MNHEY and CDR2 SVGAGI. The CDR3 length is 11 residues. CDR3 in amino acids: CASKKGYGYTF. The CDR3 nucleotides are TGTGCCAGCAAAAAGGGCTATGGCTACACCTTC.

The chain carries TRBV14 and TRBJ2-1; a weak D match, TRBD2 (5 bases). Germline V gene lookup returns CDR1 SGHDN and CDR2 FVKESK. The V and J ends lost 1 base and 8 bases respectively, with 18 bases between them. CDR3 length: 16 residues. The CDR3 nucleotides are TGTGCCAGCAGCCAAGTGGGCCTAGCTGAAATGGATGAGCAGTTCTTC. This codes for CASSQVGLAEMDEQFF.

The J gene is TRBJ2-7, the V gene TRBV2; a weak D match, TRBD2 (7 bases). This CDR3 has 13 amino acids. Germline V gene lookup returns CDR1 SNHLY and CDR2 FYNNEI. The CDR3: CAGGDIDSYEQYF. CDR3 DNA: TGTGCGGGGGGGGACATAGACTCCTACGAGCAGTACTTC. The full variable domain, its missing parts supplied by reference TRBV2 and TRBJ2-7, is EPEVTQTPSHQVTQMGQEVILRCVPISNHLYFYWYRQILGQKVEFLVSFYNNEISEKSEIFDDQFSVERPDGSNFTLKIRSTKLEDSAMYFCAGGDIDSYEQYFGPGTRLTVT.

The chain couples TRBV9 to TRBJ2-1, with 7 nucleotides matching TRBD2. Germline V gene sequence: CDR1 SGDLS, CDR2 YYNGEE. CDR3 length: 16 residues. V dropped 1 base and J dropped 6; count of bases not matched to a gene: 10. In DNA, the CDR3 is TGTGCCAGCAGCGTACCCATGGGGGGGGGAATCAATGAGCAGTTCTTC. This encodes CASSVPMGGGINEQFF.

The rearrangement links TRBV9 to TRBJ1-4, with 8 bases lining up with TRBD1. The CDR3 sequence is 14 residues long. Trimming took 4 bases from V and 7 from J; bases not matched to a gene: 6. Per the germline V gene, CDR1 is SGDLS and CDR2 is YYNGEE. The CDR3 sequence: CASSPGQGGEKLFF. The DNA for the CDR3 is TGTGCCAGCAGCCCAGGACAGGGCGGTGAAAAACTGTTTTTT.

The V gene is TRBV11-2, the J gene TRBJ2-7, with D possibly TRBD2 on 5 matching bases. The germline V gene encodes CDR1 SGHAT and CDR2 FQNNGV. This CDR3 spans 14 amino acids. The V end lost 3 bases, the J end lost 5 bases, and 14 bases lay between the germline ends. In nucleotides, the CDR3 is TGTGCCAGCAGCTTGTCCGGGGAGTCGGACGAGCAGTACTTC. It is translated as CASSLSGESDEQYF.

This clone came up once. CDR3 bases: TGCGCCAGCAGTATCGGGACAGGGTTTCACGAGCAGTACTTC. It encodes CASSIGTGFHEQYF. The V call is TRBV10-2, the J call TRBJ2-5; 9 bases fit TRBD1. The end of the DNA is better explained by TRBJ2-7, so the J call may be wrong. The germline V gene encodes CDR1 WSHSY and CDR2 SAAADI. The CDR3 is 14 residues long.

The chain is built from TRBV15 and TRBJ2-1, with 8 bases fitting TRBD2. The CDR3 covers 18 residues. Losses at the gene ends were 0 bases for V and 5 bases for J; bases not matched to a gene: 12. Germline CDR1 and CDR2: LNHNV and YYDKDF (reference sequence). The CDR3 loop is CATSRDSEAGAPHNEQFF. The CDR3 coding sequence is TGTGCCACCAGCAGAGACTCTGAAGCGGGAGCGCCCCACAATGAGCAGTTCTTC.

The chain links TRBV10-2 to TRBJ2-7; 10 bases match TRBD1. The CDR3 contains 16 residues. V was clipped by 2 bases and J by 1 base; unmatched bases: 5. The germline V gene encodes CDR1 WSHSY and CDR2 SAAADI. CDR3 sequence reads: CASSERPGQGSYEQYF. CDR3 bases: TGCGCCAGCAGTGAGCGACCGGGACAGGGGTCCTACGAGCAGTACTTC.

This CDR3 reads CASSPRTVAYGYTF. The CDR3 DNA sequence: TGTGCCAGCAGCCCACGGACGGTCGCCTATGGCTACACCTTC. This chain joins TRBV9 and TRBJ1-2; no clear D gene. This CDR3 is built from 14 residues. The ends were cut back, 4 bases at V and 4 bases at J, with 14 bases in the middle. CDR1 SGDLS and CDR2 YYNGEE come from the germline V gene.

As DNA, the CDR3 is TGTGCCACTCGTCCGGGCATGGGGTGGGCGTACGAGCAGTACTTC. It translates to CATRPGMGWAYEQYF. The chain uses TRBV19 and TRBJ2-7; D is uncertain. V lost 10 bases to trimming and J lost 4 bases, with 23 bases between them. CDR1 is LNHDA and CDR2 is SQIVND in the germline V gene (reference sequence). The length of the CDR3 is 15 residues.

V usage is TRBV4-1 and J usage is TRBJ2-1; D gene uncertain. CDR1 is MGHRA and CDR2 is YSYEKL in the germline V gene. V was clipped by 4 bases and J by 2 bases, with 6 bases between them. This CDR3 is built from 13 residues. Written as DNA, the CDR3 is TGCGCCAGCAGCCCTTGGACCTACAATGAGCAGTTCTTC. It encodes CASSPWTYNEQFF.

The J gene is TRBJ2-7, the V gene TRBV19; 7 bases line up with TRBD1. The CDR3 is 13 amino acids. Per the germline V gene, CDR1 is LNHDA and CDR2 is SQIVND (reference sequence). With V trimmed by 10 bases and J by 1 base, 7 bases remained unmatched. The CDR3 here is CATAGTESYEQYF. CDR3 nucleotide sequence: TGTGCCACCGCCGGGACAGAGTCCTACGAGCAGTACTTC.

The V call is TRBV4-1, the J call TRBJ2-3; 10 positions match TRBD2. This CDR3 contains 14 residues. The germline V gene has CDR1 MGHRA and CDR2 YSYEKL. The V gene end was trimmed by 6 bases and the J gene end by 4 bases; junction bases not matched to a gene: 4. The CDR3 DNA reads as TGCGCCAGCAGTCGTAGCGGGGGGCCAGATACGCAGTATTTT. Amino acids: CASSRSGGPDTQYF.